This record looks at one T cell receptor (beta chain) sequence and its context. The data belong to a study of T cell responses to AZD1222 COVID-19 vaccine. The CDR3 has 15 residues. The J segment lost 7 bases and the V segment lost 0 bases, leaving 1 base of the junction unmatched. CDR1 and CDR2 from the germline V gene are SGHTA and FQGTGA. Sequenced by immunoSEQ multiplex PCR; TCRdb stores in-frame clones only, minus some. The sample has around 160,000 clones, 90% to 95% seen once. The rearrangement joins TRBV7-3 to TRBJ1-6, with 9 positions matching TRBD1. The source is an adult who received the AZD1222 COVID-19 vaccine. The material was peripheral blood, obtained 28 days after the second AZD1222 dose. The DNA of the CDR3 is TGTGCCAGCAGCTTAACCGGGACAGGGAATTCACCCCTCCACTTT. It codes for CASSLTGTGNSPLHF.